This T cell receptor beta chain was found in a study of long-term antiretroviral therapy in people with HIV. The CDR3 totals 13 residues. Germline CDR1 reads SNHLY; CDR2 reads FYNNEI. Trimming shortened V by 6 bases and J by 2 bases, and 10 bases separated the two germline ends. The study, taken as a whole, reports: Repertoire dominance by clones expanded before ART was seen at all time points.

Running of the v3.0 immunoSEQ assay took place at survey level. Here immunoSEQ multiplex PCR was the method, and the copy in TCRdb shows in-frame clones only, minus some. Found here are around 21,000 clones, roughly 87% of them singletons; the top ten hold 3.5% to 5%. In regard to this clone: Its antigen remains unidentified.

The sample in question was unsorted PBMCs, obtained 2.1 years after starting antiretroviral therapy. The source of this sequence is a man between 18 and 29 years old with HIV. The rearrangement uses TRBV2 and TRBJ1-1; D is perhaps TRBD1 (6 bases). The CDR3 sequence is CASRGQPNTEAFF. Here the CDR3 DNA reads TGTGCCAGCAGAGGACAGCCCAACACTGAAGCTTTCTTT.